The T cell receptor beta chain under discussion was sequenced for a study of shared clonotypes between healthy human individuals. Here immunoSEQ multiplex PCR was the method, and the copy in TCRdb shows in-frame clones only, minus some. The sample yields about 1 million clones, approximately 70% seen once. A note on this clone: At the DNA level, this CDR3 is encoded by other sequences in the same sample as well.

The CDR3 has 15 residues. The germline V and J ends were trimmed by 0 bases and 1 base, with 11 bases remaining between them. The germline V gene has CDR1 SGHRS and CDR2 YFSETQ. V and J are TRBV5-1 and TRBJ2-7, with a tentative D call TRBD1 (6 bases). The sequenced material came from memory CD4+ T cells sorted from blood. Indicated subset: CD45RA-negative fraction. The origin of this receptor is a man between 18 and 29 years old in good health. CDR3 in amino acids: CASSLVTGFSYEQYF. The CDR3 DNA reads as TGCGCCAGCAGCTTGGTGACAGGTTTTTCCTACGAGCAGTACTTC.